This TCR beta chain stems from a study of shared clonotypes between healthy human individuals (dated by TCRdb to between 2020 and 2021). Study-level background: A few men and a couple of women, aged 18 to 49 years, made up the cohort. Leukapheresis yielded between about 0.94 and 9.5 billion PBMCs per donor. Blood TCR repertoires of several healthy adults were deeply sequenced to estimate repertoire size and the extent of clonotype sharing between individuals. To increase sequencing depth and limit assay-specific biases, TCR repertoire library preparation and sequencing were carried out by different laboratories using diverse techniques. Broader findings and caveats from the paper: Pairwise subsampling led to the expectation that sequencing depth would affect the degree of clonotype sharing among donors. Only blood was sampled, and tissue TCR repertoires likely differ from those in blood. The small number of donors limited the genetic and exposure-history diversity represented.

Using the deep immunoSEQ assay, TCR CDR3 regions were amplified from genomic DNA by multiplex PCR. Extracted genomic DNA from each cell subset was distributed evenly across all wells of several immunoSEQ 96-well plates, and each plate was treated as a replicate. Each replicate PCR for unsorted PBMC received about 310 ng genomic DNA, equal to tens of thousands of T cell genomes. Ten immunoSEQ deep assay plates were used to sequence the unsorted PBMC genomic DNA. The purified libraries were quantified using a Qubit 3.0 fluorometer, sized with a Bioanalyzer 2100, and then quantified again using the KAPA Library Quantification kit. Each immunoSEQ 96-well plate was sequenced on its own single-read 150-cycle Illumina NextSeq 550 flow cell. In the source study's methods: Because the immunoSEQ output included only junctional sequences and no quality scores, the filtering could not be the same as the filtering used for full-length reads. To assign V/J genes and CDR3, sequences were annotated using PyIR, a Python wrapper for IgBLAST v1.9, with IMGT germline references. Any read was removed if the V/J assignment was weak (E-value above 1e-6), the CDR3 was missing, or the read contained stop codons, out-of-frame junctions, or ambiguous translated residues. A V3J clonotype was defined by an identical inferred V gene, J gene, and CDR3 amino acid sequence. Percentage overlap between repertoires was computed as shared unique clonotypes divided by the size of the smaller repertoire. Three approaches were used to assess repertoire richness: RTK rarefaction, the Chao1 estimator, and Recon v2.1 estimates of unobserved clonotypes. The source is immuneACCESS, and TCRdb retained only in-frame sequences with V and J called. Part of the clones is not carried over; for the studies checked, unresolved V genes explain less than half of this, and the remainder is unexplained. The DNA gave D and trimming, while V, J and clone size come from that table. A total of 500,000 to 650,000 clones appear in this sample, just over 75% of them only once. The ten largest clones add up to around 12% of the sample.

The donors were healthy, HIV-negative adults with no recently reported acute infections or vaccinations. Only Caucasian adults living in Nashville, Tennessee, USA were represented among the donors. For unsorted samples, about 90 million PBMCs were counted, and genomic DNA was extracted using the QIAamp DNA Blood Mini kit. Blood was collected by leukapheresis, and PBMCs were isolated by Ficoll-Histopaque density gradient centrifugation and then cryopreserved in liquid nitrogen vapor phase. The CDR1 and CDR2 encoded by the germline V gene are SGHRS and YFSETQ. V loses 4 bases of germline sequence and J loses 3 bases, and the interval between the two ends is 14 bases. The CDR3 runs 14 amino acids, cysteine and phenylalanine included. Of the read, only the CDR3 DNA is kept; its 42 bases are in frame from base 1. Of note for this clone: This receptor's antigen is unknown. No clone much larger than this one lies a single base away; base qualities are absent.

This receptor chain uses TRBV5-1 and TRBJ2-7; there is no confident call for the D gene. The TCR comes from a woman in her 40s in good health. Some clones in this sample may be carry-over from other donors' samples. The specimen sequenced was PBMCs. The bases are TGCGCCAGCAGCCCTCGAGATTCAGGCTACGAGCAGTACTTC. Its translation is CASSPRDSGYEQYF. Reference TRBV5-1 and TRBJ2-7 proteins supply the regions before and after the CDR3; the full variable domain is: KAGVTQTPRYLIKTRGQQVTLSCSPISGHRSVSWYQQTPGQGLQFLFEYFSETQRNKGNFPGRFSGRQFSNSRSEMNVSTLELGDSALYLCASSPRDSGYEQYFGPGTRLTVT.